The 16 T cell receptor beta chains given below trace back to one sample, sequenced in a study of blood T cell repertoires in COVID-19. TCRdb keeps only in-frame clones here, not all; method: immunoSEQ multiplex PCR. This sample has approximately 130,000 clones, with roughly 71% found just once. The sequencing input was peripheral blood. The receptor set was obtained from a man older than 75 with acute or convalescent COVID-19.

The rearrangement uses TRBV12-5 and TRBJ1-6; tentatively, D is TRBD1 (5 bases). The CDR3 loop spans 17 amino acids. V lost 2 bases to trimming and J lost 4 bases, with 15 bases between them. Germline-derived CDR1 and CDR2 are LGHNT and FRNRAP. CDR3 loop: CASGLSRARFYNSPLHF. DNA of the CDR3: TGTGCTAGTGGTTTGTCCAGGGCACGGTTTTATAATTCACCCCTCCACTTT.

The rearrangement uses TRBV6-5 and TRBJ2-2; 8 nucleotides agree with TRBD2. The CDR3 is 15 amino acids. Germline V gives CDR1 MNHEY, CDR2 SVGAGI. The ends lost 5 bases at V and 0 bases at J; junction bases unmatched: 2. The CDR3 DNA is TGTGCCAGCAGTATGCGGGGGGCGAACACCGGGGAGCTGTTTTTT. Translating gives CASSMRGANTGELFF.

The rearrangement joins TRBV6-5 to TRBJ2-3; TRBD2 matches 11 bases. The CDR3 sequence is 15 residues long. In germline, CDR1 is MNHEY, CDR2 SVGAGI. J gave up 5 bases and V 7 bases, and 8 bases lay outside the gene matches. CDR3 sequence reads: CASNVAGGNLDTQYF. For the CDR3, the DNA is TGTGCCAGCAACGTAGCGGGGGGGAATCTAGATACGCAGTATTTT.

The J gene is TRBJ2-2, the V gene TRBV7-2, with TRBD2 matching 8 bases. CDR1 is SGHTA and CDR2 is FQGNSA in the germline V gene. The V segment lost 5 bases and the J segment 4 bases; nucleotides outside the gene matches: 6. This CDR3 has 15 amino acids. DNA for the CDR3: TGTGCCAGCAGCGGACGGACTAGCCGCACCGGGGAGCTGTTTTTT. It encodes CASSGRTSRTGELFF.

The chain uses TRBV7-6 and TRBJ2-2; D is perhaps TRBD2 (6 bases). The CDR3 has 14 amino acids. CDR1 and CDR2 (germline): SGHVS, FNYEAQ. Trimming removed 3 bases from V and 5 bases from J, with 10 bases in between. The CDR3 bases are TGTGCCAGCAGCTTCAAGGGAGGAACCGGGGAGCTGTTTTTT. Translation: CASSFKGGTGELFF.

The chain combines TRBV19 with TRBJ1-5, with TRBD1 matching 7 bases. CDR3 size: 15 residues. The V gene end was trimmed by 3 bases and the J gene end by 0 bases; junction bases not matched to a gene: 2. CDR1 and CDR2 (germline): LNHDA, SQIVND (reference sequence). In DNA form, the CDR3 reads TGTGCCAGTAGTATGGGGACAGTTAGCAATCAGCCCCAGCATTTT. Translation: CASSMGTVSNQPQHF. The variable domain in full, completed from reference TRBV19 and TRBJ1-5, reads DGGITQSPKYLFRKEGQNVTLSCEQNLNHDAMYWYRQDPGQGLRLIYYSQIVNDFQKGDIAEGYSVSREKKESFPLTVTSAQKNPTAFYLCASSMGTVSNQPQHFGDGTRLSIL.

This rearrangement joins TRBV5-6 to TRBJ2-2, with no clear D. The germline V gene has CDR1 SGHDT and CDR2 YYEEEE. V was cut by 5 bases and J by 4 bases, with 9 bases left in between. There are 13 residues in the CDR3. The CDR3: CASSKPSTGELFF. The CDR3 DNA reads TGTGCCAGCAGTAAGCCTAGCACCGGGGAGCTGTTTTTT.

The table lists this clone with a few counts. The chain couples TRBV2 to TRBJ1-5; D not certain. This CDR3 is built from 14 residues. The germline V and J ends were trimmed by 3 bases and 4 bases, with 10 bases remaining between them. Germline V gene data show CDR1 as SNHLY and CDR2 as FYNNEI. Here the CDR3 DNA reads TGTGCCAGCAGTGACGAGGGAGGAAATCAGCCCCAGCATTTT. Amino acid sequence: CASSDEGGNQPQHF.

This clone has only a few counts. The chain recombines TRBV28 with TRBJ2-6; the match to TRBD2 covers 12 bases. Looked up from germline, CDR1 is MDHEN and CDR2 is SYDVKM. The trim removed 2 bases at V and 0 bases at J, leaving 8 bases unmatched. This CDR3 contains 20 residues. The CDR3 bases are TGTGCCAGCAGTTTAGCTGTACTAGCGGGGGGACGCTCTGGGGCCAACGTCCTGACTTTC. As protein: CASSLAVLAGGRSGANVLTF.

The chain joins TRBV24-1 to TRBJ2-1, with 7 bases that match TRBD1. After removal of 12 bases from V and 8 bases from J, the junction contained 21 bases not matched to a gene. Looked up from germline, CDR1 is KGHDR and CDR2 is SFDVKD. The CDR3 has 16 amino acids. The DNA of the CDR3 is TGTGCCCCGTCGGGATGCCATAGACAGGGTTCGGATGAGCAGTTCTTC. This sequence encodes CAPSGCHRQGSDEQFF.

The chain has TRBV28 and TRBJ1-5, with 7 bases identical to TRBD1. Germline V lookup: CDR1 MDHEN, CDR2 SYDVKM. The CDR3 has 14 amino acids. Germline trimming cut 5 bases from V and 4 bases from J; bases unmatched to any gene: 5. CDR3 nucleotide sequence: TGTGCCAGCAGTGTGGGACAGAATAATCAGCCCCAGCATTTT. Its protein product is CASSVGQNNQPQHF.

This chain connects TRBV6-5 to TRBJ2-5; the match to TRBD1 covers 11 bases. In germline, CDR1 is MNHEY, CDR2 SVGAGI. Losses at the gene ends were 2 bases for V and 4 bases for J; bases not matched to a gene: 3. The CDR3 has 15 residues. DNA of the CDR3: TGTGCCAGCAGTTACCGCGGGACAGGGGGAGAGACCCAGTACTTC. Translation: CASSYRGTGGETQYF.

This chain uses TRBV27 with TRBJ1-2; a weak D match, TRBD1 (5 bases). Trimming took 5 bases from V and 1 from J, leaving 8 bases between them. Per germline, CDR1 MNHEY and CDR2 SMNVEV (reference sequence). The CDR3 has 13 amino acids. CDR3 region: CASSPQVNYGYTF. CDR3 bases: TGTGCCAGCAGTCCACAGGTTAACTATGGCTACACCTTC.

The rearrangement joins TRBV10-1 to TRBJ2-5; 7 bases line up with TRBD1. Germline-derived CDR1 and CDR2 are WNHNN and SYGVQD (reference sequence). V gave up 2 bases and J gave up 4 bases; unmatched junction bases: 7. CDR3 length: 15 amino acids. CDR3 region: CASSERYRGSETQYF. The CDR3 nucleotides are TGCGCCAGCAGTGAGAGGTACAGGGGCTCAGAGACCCAGTACTTC.

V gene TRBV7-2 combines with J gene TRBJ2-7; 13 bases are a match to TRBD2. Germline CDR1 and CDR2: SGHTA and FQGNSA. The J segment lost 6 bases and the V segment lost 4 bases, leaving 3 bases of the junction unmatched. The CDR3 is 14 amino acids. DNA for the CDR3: TGTGCCAGCAGCTCGGGACTAGCGGGGCTCGAGCAGTACTTC. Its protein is CASSSGLAGLEQYF.

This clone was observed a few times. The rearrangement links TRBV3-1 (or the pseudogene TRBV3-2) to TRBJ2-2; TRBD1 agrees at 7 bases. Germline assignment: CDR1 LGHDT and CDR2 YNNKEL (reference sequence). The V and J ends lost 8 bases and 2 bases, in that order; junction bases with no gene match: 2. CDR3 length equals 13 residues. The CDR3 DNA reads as TGTGCCAGCCGGGACAGAAACACCGGGGAGCTGTTTTTT. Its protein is CASRDRNTGELFF.